The next 32 T cell receptor beta chains were all read from a single sample in a study of blood T cell repertoires in COVID-19. Sequencing used immunoSEQ multiplex PCR; TCRdb keeps in-frame clones, though not all of them. There are about 180,000 clones in the sample; 84% occur only once, and less than 15% lies in the top ten. Material for sequencing was peripheral blood. The receptor set was obtained from a man between 18 and 29 years old with active or convalescent COVID-19.

This clone was observed a single time. The chain has TRBV28 and TRBJ1-2; D is undetermined. Trimming stripped 3 bases from V and 2 bases from J, with 13 bases between. This CDR3 is 15 amino acids long. Germline values: CDR1 MDHEN, CDR2 SYDVKM. Here the CDR3 DNA reads TGTGCCAGCAGTTTCCCCGGTGGAGGGAACTATGGCTACACCTTC. Translated, it gives CASSFPGGGNYGYTF.

This clone was seen once. As DNA, the CDR3 is TGTGCCAGCAGCTTCTCGGGACACATCACCGGGGAGCTGTTTTTT. Protein product: CASSFSGHITGELFF. The chain couples TRBV7-9 to TRBJ2-2; D is perhaps TRBD1 (6 bases). This CDR3 has 15 residues. V lost 3 bases and J lost 4, with 12 bases in between. Per the germline V gene, CDR1 is SEHNR and CDR2 is FQNEAQ (reference sequence).

This chain links TRBV7-3 with TRBJ2-3; 7 bases align to TRBD1. This CDR3 comprises 16 residues. CDR1 SGHTA and CDR2 FQGTGA come from the germline V gene. The V gene end was trimmed by 5 bases and the J gene end by 3 bases; junction bases not matched to a gene: 11. In nucleotides, the CDR3 is TGTGCCAGCAGCCTCCAGGGGGAAGCGCTGACAGATACGCAGTATTTT. Protein: CASSLQGEALTDTQYF.

The rearrangement links TRBV28 to TRBJ2-7; 11 bases map to TRBD1. In germline, CDR1 is MDHEN, CDR2 SYDVKM. V lost 7 bases and J lost 3; bases outside the gene matches: 11. There are 16 residues in the CDR3. The CDR3 nucleotides read TGTGCCAGCAATTCCCTTGGACAGGGGGCGGTCTACGAGCAGTACTTC. It is translated as CASNSLGQGAVYEQYF.

The chain employs TRBV6-5 and TRBJ2-7, with 8 bases matching TRBD2. The V segment lost 6 bases and the J segment 2 bases; nucleotides outside the gene matches: 6. The CDR3 extends over 14 amino acids. Germline loops: CDR1 MNHEY, CDR2 SVGAGI. The chain's CDR3 is CASRSLAGTYEQYF. CDR3 in DNA: TGTGCCAGCAGGAGTCTAGCGGGTACCTACGAGCAGTACTTC.

Only a few counts were recorded for this clone. This chain connects TRBV12-3 or TRBV12-4 to TRBJ2-7; 8 bases line up with TRBD2. Losses at the gene ends were 7 bases for V and 3 bases for J; bases not matched to a gene: 5. This CDR3 comprises 13 residues. The CDR3 nucleotides read TGTGCCAGCAATCGGGGGGGCGGCTACGAGCAGTACTTC. This encodes CASNRGGGYEQYF.

The genes are TRBV5-1 and TRBJ2-7, with 8 bases matching TRBD1. Germline CDR1 reads SGHRS; CDR2 reads YFSETQ. Losses at the gene ends were 0 bases for V and 4 bases for J; bases not matched to a gene: 6. This CDR3 contains 15 residues. CDR3 sequence: CASSLGQGILYEQYF. CDR3 nucleotide sequence: TGCGCCAGCAGCTTGGGACAGGGGATCTTATACGAGCAGTACTTC.

The chain couples TRBV10-3 to TRBJ1-5; maybe TRBD1 (5 bases). Germline-derived CDR1 and CDR2 are ENHRY and SYGVKD. The CDR3 sequence is 16 residues long. The germline V and J ends were trimmed by 2 bases and 0 bases, with 11 bases remaining between them. In DNA, the CDR3 is TGTGCCATCAGTGAGAAGGGGCCCTATAGCAATCAGCCCCAGCATTTT. Residues: CAISEKGPYSNQPQHF.

The chain links TRBV28 to TRBJ1-3, with D possibly TRBD1 on 5 matching bases. The V gene lost 7 bases and the J gene lost 3 bases, with 19 bases spanning the gap. There are 16 residues in the CDR3. CDR1 is MDHEN, CDR2 SYDVKM, per germline. The CDR3 sequence: CASTPPGPYLGNTIYF. DNA for the CDR3: TGTGCCAGCACCCCCCCAGGGCCCTATCTTGGAAACACCATATATTTT.

This chain links TRBV10-2 with TRBJ2-1; a possible D gene is TRBD2 (5 bases). In germline, CDR1 is WSHSY, CDR2 SAAADI. V dropped 3 bases and J dropped 0 bases, with 6 bases sitting between them. The CDR3 runs 14 residues. CDR3: CASSDLASYNEQFF. The CDR3 DNA sequence: TGCGCCAGCAGTGATCTAGCCTCCTACAATGAGCAGTTCTTC.

This chain joins TRBV18 and TRBJ1-5; D may be TRBD1 (6 bases). The CDR3 consists of 14 residues. Germline-derived CDR1 and CDR2 are KGHSH and LQKENI. Deletions cut 5 bases from V and 0 bases from J, with 8 bases between. CDR3 in DNA: TGTGCCAGCTCAGACAGGTATAGCAATCAGCCCCAGCATTTT. Translation: CASSDRYSNQPQHF.

The rearrangement links TRBV19 to TRBJ1-2, with TRBD1 matching 7 bases. Trimming cost V 5 bases and J 8 bases; bases outside gene matches: 11. Germline V CDR1 and CDR2: LNHDA, SQIVND (reference sequence). This CDR3 spans 14 amino acids. For the CDR3, the DNA is TGTGCCAGTAGTCAAATGACAGGGTCCGGCGGCTACACCTTC. It specifies CASSQMTGSGGYTF.

The gene calls are TRBV5-1 and TRBJ2-1, with 7 nucleotides matching TRBD1. V shed 4 bases and J 0 bases; nucleotides not matched to a gene: 4. Germline CDR1 reads SGHRS; CDR2 reads YFSETQ. CDR3 length: 15 amino acids. CDR3 sequence (DNA): TGCGCCAGCAGCCCACAGGGGAGCTCCTACAATGAGCAGTTCTTC. It encodes CASSPQGSSYNEQFF. The complete variable domain, with remaining parts taken from reference TRBV5-1 and TRBJ2-1, reads KAGVTQTPRYLIKTRGQQVTLSCSPISGHRSVSWYQQTPGQGLQFLFEYFSETQRNKGNFPGRFSGRQFSNSRSEMNVSTLELGDSALYLCASSPQGSSYNEQFFGPGTRLTVL.

This clone was observed a single time. The chain carries TRBV5-1 and TRBJ2-7; D is ambiguous. Germline lookup yields CDR1 SGHRS and CDR2 YFSETQ. The V gene lost 4 bases and the J gene lost 3 bases, with 2 bases spanning the gap. CDR3 size: 10 residues. The CDR3 protein is CASSLYEQYF. The CDR3 DNA reads as TGCGCCAGCAGCCTCTACGAGCAGTACTTC. Drawing the rest from reference TRBV5-1 and TRBJ2-7, the complete variable domain is KAGVTQTPRYLIKTRGQQVTLSCSPISGHRSVSWYQQTPGQGLQFLFEYFSETQRNKGNFPGRFSGRQFSNSRSEMNVSTLELGDSALYLCASSLYEQYFGPGTRLTVT.

The chain employs TRBV18 and TRBJ1-2, with 7 nucleotides matching TRBD1. The germline gives CDR1 KGHSH, CDR2 LQKENI. J lost 5 bases, V lost 6 bases, and 12 bases had no gene match. This CDR3 has 15 residues. CDR3 in amino acids: CASSQTSGTEYGYTF. The CDR3 DNA reads TGTGCCAGCTCTCAAACGTCCGGGACAGAGTATGGCTACACCTTC.

The gene calls are TRBV20-1 and TRBJ1-5; 8 bases fit TRBD1. V lost 3 bases, J lost 6 bases, and 7 bases stayed unmatched. The CDR3 has 14 amino acids. Germline V lookup: CDR1 DFQATT, CDR2 SNEGSKA (reference sequence). CDR3 residues: CSASVTGASQPQHF. Written as DNA, the CDR3 is TGCAGTGCTAGTGTGACAGGGGCAAGTCAGCCCCAGCATTTT.

The CDR3 loop is CASSTRTGPGANVLTF. DNA for the CDR3: TGCGCCAGCAGCACCCGTACAGGGCCTGGGGCCAACGTCCTGACTTTC. This chain links TRBV4-1 with TRBJ2-6; D is perhaps TRBD1 (6 bases). V was shortened by 5 bases and J by 2 bases, with 13 bases between the two germline ends. The V gene's germline CDR1 is MGHRA and CDR2 YSYEKL. This CDR3 contains 16 residues.

The genes are TRBV5-4 and TRBJ2-5, with D possibly TRBD1 on 5 matching bases. The CDR3 has 15 residues. Between the trimmed V and J ends, which lost 0 bases and 5 bases, there was a span of 14 bases. In germline, CDR1 is SGHNT, CDR2 YYREEE (reference sequence). The CDR3 DNA reads TGTGCCAGCAGCTTGGCCGGCTCAGGGATTGAGACCCAGTACTTC. It codes for CASSLAGSGIETQYF.

The chain links TRBV6-5 to TRBJ2-1, with TRBD2 matching 14 bases. The CDR3 is 16 amino acids. Germline V gene lookup returns CDR1 MNHEY and CDR2 SVGAGI. V trimming: 0 bases; J trimming: 7 bases; junction bases outside the gene matches: 2. The CDR3 region is CASSYSGLAGGNEQFF. CDR3 nucleotides: TGTGCCAGCAGTTACTCCGGACTAGCGGGAGGAAATGAGCAGTTCTTC.

The chain has TRBV6-1 and TRBJ2-4, with 8 nucleotides matching TRBD2. Trimming took 2 bases from V and 0 from J; bases not matched to a gene: 6. The CDR3 totals 17 residues. The V gene's germline CDR1 is MNHNS and CDR2 SASEGT. The chain's CDR3 is CASSERGLARAKNIQYF. DNA for the CDR3: TGTGCCAGCAGTGAACGTGGACTAGCTCGAGCCAAAAACATTCAGTACTTC.

The J gene is TRBJ2-1, the V gene TRBV21-1; the table gives TRBD2 as D, unverified against the DNA. TRBV21-1 is recorded as a pseudogene. The CDR3 loop spans 15 amino acids. The CDR3 DNA reads as TGTGCCAGCAGGGGAGACAAAAAGCCCTACAATGAGCAGTTCTTC. Translating gives CASRGDKKPYNEQFF.

This chain connects TRBV12-3 or TRBV12-4 to TRBJ1-5; weak D call: TRBD1 (5 bases). There are 12 residues in the CDR3. Trimming took off 4 bases at V and 7 bases at J, with 8 bases between the two ends. CDR3 in amino acids: CASSSGPQPQHF. The CDR3 DNA sequence: TGTGCCAGCAGTTCAGGGCCCCAGCCCCAGCATTTT.

V is TRBV18 and J is TRBJ2-3, with 11 bases fitting TRBD1. CDR3 length: 15 residues. Looked up from germline, CDR1 is KGHSH and CDR2 is LQKENI. Unmatched junction bases numbered 5, after V lost 5 bases and J lost 4 bases. The CDR3 protein is CASSKPGQGADTQYF. CDR3 bases: TGTGCCAGCTCAAAGCCGGGACAGGGGGCAGATACGCAGTATTTT.

The chain has TRBV19 and TRBJ2-1, with 12 bases identical to TRBD2. Germline V gene lookup returns CDR1 LNHDA and CDR2 SQIVND (reference sequence). The V and J ends lost 4 bases and 8 bases, in that order; junction bases with no gene match: 12. The CDR3 is 17 amino acids. Here the CDR3 DNA reads TGTGCCAGTAGTAGAAAGACTAGCGGGAGTGAGATATATGAGCAGTTCTTC. Its protein product is CASSRKTSGSEIYEQFF.

V and J are TRBV28 and TRBJ2-1; TRBD2 aligns across 9 bases. CDR1 and CDR2 from the germline V gene are MDHEN and SYDVKM. V gave up 6 bases and J gave up 5 bases; unmatched junction bases: 11. CDR3 size: 16 residues. The CDR3 nucleotides are TGTGCCAGCAGACGTAAGACTAGCGGAGGTAACAATGAGCAGTTCTTC. Encoded protein: CASRRKTSGGNNEQFF.

The gene calls are TRBV28 and TRBJ2-1; 8 bases are a match to TRBD2. Germline V gene data show CDR1 as MDHEN and CDR2 as SYDVKM. The CDR3 sequence is 15 residues long. V shed 7 bases, J shed 7 bases, and the junction held 12 bases outside the gene matches. CDR3: CASKRESGRSNEQFF. CDR3 in DNA: TGTGCCAGCAAAAGGGAGAGCGGGAGATCTAATGAGCAGTTCTTC.

The V gene is TRBV5-1, the J gene TRBJ2-1; 7 positions agree with TRBD1. The germline CDR1 and CDR2 sequences are SGHRS and YFSETQ. V gave up 1 base and J gave up 6 bases; unmatched junction bases: 4. This CDR3 comprises 14 residues. The CDR3, as DNA: TGCGCCAGCAGCTTGTCACCAGGGGGCAATGAGCAGTTCTTC. Protein sequence: CASSLSPGGNEQFF. Full variable domain (remainder filled in from reference TRBV5-1 and TRBJ2-1): KAGVTQTPRYLIKTRGQQVTLSCSPISGHRSVSWYQQTPGQGLQFLFEYFSETQRNKGNFPGRFSGRQFSNSRSEMNVSTLELGDSALYLCASSLSPGGNEQFFGPGTRLTVL.

On this clone: In the same sample, other DNA sequences code for this CDR3. This sequence joins TRBV18 and TRBJ1-5; D not certain. The CDR3 contains 14 residues. Between the trimmed V and J ends, which lost 1 base and 2 bases, there was a span of 6 bases. Germline V gives CDR1 KGHSH, CDR2 LQKENI. This CDR3 reads CASSPQGGNQPQHF. The CDR3 nucleotides are TGTGCCAGCTCACCACAGGGAGGCAATCAGCCCCAGCATTTT.

The chain joins TRBV10-2 to TRBJ1-5, with D perhaps TRBD1 (5 bases). The V end lost 4 bases, the J end lost 7 bases, and 11 bases lay between the germline ends. Per germline, CDR1 WSHSY and CDR2 SAAADI. The CDR3 runs 13 residues. CDR3 sequence reads: CASSVQGGQPQHF. CDR3 nucleotide sequence: TGCGCCAGCAGTGTCCAGGGAGGGCAGCCCCAGCATTTT.

The chain couples TRBV10-3 to TRBJ1-5; possible D gene TRBD1, 5 bases. The CDR3 runs to 15 residues. V was shortened by 1 base and J by 0 bases, with 7 bases between the two germline ends. Per germline, CDR1 ENHRY and CDR2 SYGVKD. The CDR3 DNA sequence: TGTGCCATCAGTGAGTATGGACATAGCAATCAGCCCCAGCATTTT. Its protein is CAISEYGHSNQPQHF.

A few counts support this clone. The genes are TRBV2 and TRBJ2-3, with TRBD2 identical over 7 bases. Germline loops: CDR1 SNHLY, CDR2 FYNNEI. This CDR3 region has 11 residues. V lost 6 bases and J lost 9; bases outside the gene matches: 3. The CDR3 reads CASRRLATQYF. The CDR3 region has the DNA TGTGCCAGCAGAAGACTAGCCACGCAGTATTTT.

This clone has just a few counts. The CDR3 loop is CASKGTGELFF. CDR3 coding DNA: TGTGCCAGCAAGGGGACCGGGGAGCTGTTTTTT. The chain recombines TRBV2 with TRBJ2-2; tentative D call: TRBD1 (5 bases). The germline CDR1 and CDR2 sequences are SNHLY and FYNNEI. The CDR3 runs to 11 residues. V was shortened by 7 bases and J by 5 bases, with 5 bases between the two germline ends.